The 8 T cell receptor beta chains given below trace back to one sample, sequenced in a study of blood T cell repertoires in COVID-19. Generated by immunoSEQ multiplex PCR, the TCRdb table keeps only in-frame clones and is missing some. Of approximately 94,000 clones listed, more than 75% are singletons. Sequences were obtained from peripheral blood. These receptors originate from a woman older than 75 with active COVID-19.

This chain uses TRBV6-5 with TRBJ1-5; 7 nucleotides agree with TRBD1. V gave up 9 bases and J gave up 3 bases; unmatched junction bases: 8. Germline assignment: CDR1 MNHEY and CDR2 SVGAGI. This CDR3 spans 14 amino acids. The CDR3 DNA reads TGTGCCAGTCTCTTGACAGGGAACAATCAGCCCCAGCATTTT. Its translation: CASLLTGNNQPQHF.

This clone was picked up a small number of times. The rearrangement uses TRBV11-2 and TRBJ2-3, with TRBD2 identical over 9 bases. Germline CDR1 SGHAT, CDR2 FQNNGV. The length of the CDR3 is 18 residues. Trimming removed 1 base from V and 3 bases from J; junction bases left unmatched: 11. The DNA of the CDR3 is TGTGCCAGCAGCTTAGTAGTGAGGGGCGGGAGGGGGACAGATACGCAGTATTTT. This translates into CASSLVVRGGRGTDTQYF.

The rearrangement joins TRBV5-1 to TRBJ2-2; possible D gene TRBD1, 6 bases. Germline V gene lookup returns CDR1 SGHRS and CDR2 YFSETQ. The CDR3 runs to 15 residues. The ends were cut back, 4 bases at V and 2 bases at J, with 12 bases in the middle. The CDR3 reads CASSPGTFNTGELFF. The CDR3 nucleotides read TGCGCCAGCAGCCCCGGGACATTTAACACCGGGGAGCTGTTTTTT.

The rearrangement links TRBV18 to TRBJ2-7; D is possibly TRBD2 (5 bases). V was shortened by 2 bases and J by 5 bases, with 19 bases between the two germline ends. The length of the CDR3 is 16 residues. Germline V lookup: CDR1 KGHSH, CDR2 LQKENI. The CDR3 region is CASSPAESRGYHEQYF. CDR3 nucleotide sequence: TGTGCCAGCTCACCAGCCGAGTCTCGGGGTTATCACGAGCAGTACTTC.

This chain connects TRBV28 to TRBJ2-1, with D possibly being TRBD2 (6 bases). Germline V CDR1 and CDR2: MDHEN, SYDVKM. The CDR3 totals 13 residues. Trimming removed 11 bases from V and 5 bases from J, with 16 bases in between. The CDR3 protein is CAGGDHVNNEQFF. Here the CDR3 DNA reads TGTGCCGGAGGGGACCACGTGAACAATGAGCAGTTCTTC.

This clone was counted a single time. The rearrangement uses TRBV7-9 and TRBJ2-2; TRBD1 matches 9 bases. The length of the CDR3 is 16 residues. Germline V CDR1 and CDR2: SEHNR, FQNEAQ (reference sequence). The ends lost 4 bases at V and 3 bases at J; junction bases unmatched: 6. As DNA, the CDR3 is TGTGCCAGCAGCTCGCAAGGACAGGGGTACACCGGGGAGCTGTTTTTT. Translation: CASSSQGQGYTGELFF.

This clone has a single count. The V call is TRBV2, the J call TRBJ1-4; 9 positions match TRBD1. The ends lost 5 bases at V and 0 bases at J; junction bases unmatched: 4. The CDR3 has 16 residues. CDR1 and CDR2 (germline): SNHLY, FYNNEI. The CDR3 nucleotides read TGTGCCAGCAGTCCGGGACAGGGAACAACTAATGAAAAACTGTTTTTT. It translates to CASSPGQGTTNEKLFF.

V gene TRBV5-5 combines with J gene TRBJ2-6; 9 nucleotides match TRBD1. After removal of 3 bases from V and 3 bases from J, the junction contained 7 bases not matched to a gene. CDR1 is SGHKS, CDR2 YYEKEE, per germline (reference sequence). The CDR3 runs to 17 residues. CDR3 in DNA: TGTGCCAGCAGCTCGCAACAGGGGGCGGGTGGGGCCAACGTCCTGACTTTC. This gives the protein CASSSQQGAGGANVLTF. The variable domain in full, with the rest retrieved from reference TRBV5-5 and TRBJ2-6, is DAGVTQSPTHLIKTRGQQVTLRCSPISGHKSVSWYQQVLGQGPQFIFQYYEKEERGRGNFPDRFSARQFPNYSSELNVNALLLGDSALYLCASSSQQGAGGANVLTFGAGSRLTVL.